This T cell receptor beta chain derives from a study of shared clonotypes between healthy human individuals. Findings and limits, study-wide: Generally, estimated richness proved larger in naive subsets than it did in memory subsets. Shared clonotypes across all four donors exceeded non-shared ones in generation probability.

About this clone itself: Its specificity is not known. Other nucleotide sequences from this sample produce the same CDR3.

In replicate PCRs of sorted subsets, approximately 210 ng DNA, approximately 32,000 T cell genomes, was used. The method was immunoSEQ multiplex PCR; TCRdb's version includes in-frame clones alone and lacks a portion of them. The sample has around 2.1 million clones, roughly 91% seen once; the top ten hold over 1.5%. Naivety among CD8 cells was defined by CD45RO negativity and positive CCR7 selection, thereby excluding terminally differentiated effector memory CD45RA+ cells. This CDR3 is built from 14 residues. Germline CDR1 and CDR2: LGHNA and YSLEER. V shed 1 base and J shed 0 bases, with 7 bases lying between them.

This receptor was taken from a man between 18 and 29 years old in good health. Some clones in this sample may be carry-over from other donors' samples. This chain connects TRBV4-3 to TRBJ2-7; D call uncertain. Input material: naive CD8+ T cells from PBMCs. CDR3 sequence reads: CASSQVRDSYEQYF. The CDR3 nucleotides are TGCGCCAGCAGCCAAGTAAGGGACTCCTACGAGCAGTACTTC.